In its sample, the clone carrying this T cell receptor (beta chain) was seen a few times. Data came from immunoSEQ multiplex PCR; TCRdb stores just in-frame clones and leaves some out. The data contain about 140,000 clones, over 80% of them singletons. These data come from a study of blood T cell repertoires in COVID-19. Looking at the study overall: Material from acute and convalescent COVID-19 was sourced from the United States, Italy and Spain.

Clinical history as reported by participants underpinned cohort assignment. The CDR3 consists of 15 residues. Looked up from germline, CDR1 is ENHRY and CDR2 is SYGVKD. V shed 10 bases and J 0 bases; nucleotides not matched to a gene: 8. Sequencing input: PBMCs or T cells enriched from blood (not recorded which). The chain uses TRBV10-3 and TRBJ1-5; 8 positions agree with TRBD1. The TCR comes from a man between 60 and 75 years old who had recovered from COVID-19. This CDR3 reads CASNRGGNSNQPQHF. CDR3 nucleotide sequence: TGTGCCAGCAACAGGGGGGGGAATAGCAATCAGCCCCAGCATTTT.